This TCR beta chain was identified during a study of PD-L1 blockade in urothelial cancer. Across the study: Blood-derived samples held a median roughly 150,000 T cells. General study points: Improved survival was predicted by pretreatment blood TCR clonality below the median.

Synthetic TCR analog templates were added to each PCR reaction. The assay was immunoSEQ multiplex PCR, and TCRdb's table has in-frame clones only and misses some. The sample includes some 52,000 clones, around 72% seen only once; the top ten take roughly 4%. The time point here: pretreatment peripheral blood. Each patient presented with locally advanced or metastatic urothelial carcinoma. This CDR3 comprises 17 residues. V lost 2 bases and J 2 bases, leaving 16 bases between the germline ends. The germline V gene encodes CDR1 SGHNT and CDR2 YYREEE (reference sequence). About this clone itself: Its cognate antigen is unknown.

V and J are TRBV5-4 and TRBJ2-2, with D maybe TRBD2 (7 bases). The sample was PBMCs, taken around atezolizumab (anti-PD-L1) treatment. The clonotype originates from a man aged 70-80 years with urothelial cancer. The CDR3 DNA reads TGTGCCAGCAGCTTCCCCGAGGGGGGGCGAAACACCGGGGAGCTGTTTTTT. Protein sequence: CASSFPEGGRNTGELFF.